Below are 6 T cell receptor beta chains sequenced from a single sample in a study of T cells after yellow fever vaccination. TCRdb re-called the 5' RACE reads with MiXCR, one entry per CDR3 protein. The sample lists about 580,000 distinct CDR3 sequences, about 17% occurring once. The specimen was PBMCs, collected about 5 days after the first yellow fever vaccination. Source of these receptors: a man between 18 and 29 years old who received the YFV17D yellow fever vaccine.

The chain couples TRBV27 to TRBJ2-3; D could derive from TRBD1 or TRBD2 (6 bases each). CDR3 length: 18 amino acids. Per germline, CDR1 MNHEY and CDR2 SMNVEV (reference sequence). V lost 2 bases to trimming and J lost 0 bases, with 18 bases between them. CDR3 sequence reads: CASSLIGGSPSSTDTQYF. The CDR3 DNA is TGTGCCAGCAGTTTAATCGGGGGCTCACCATCCAGCACAGATACGCAGTATTTT.

The genes are TRBV7-9 and TRBJ2-5, with 8 bases matching TRBD2. The CDR3 runs 15 residues. Germline loops: CDR1 SEHNR, CDR2 FQNEAQ (reference sequence). V trimming: 3 bases; J trimming: 2 bases; junction bases outside the gene matches: 5. The CDR3 DNA reads TGTGCCAGCAGCTTCTTCGGGGGGGGGCAAGAGACCCAGTACTTC. This gives the protein CASSFFGGGQETQYF.

The chain employs TRBV6-1 and TRBJ2-1, with 7 bases identical to TRBD1. Germline V gene lookup returns CDR1 MNHNS and CDR2 SASEGT. This CDR3 contains 16 residues. V lost 6 bases and J lost 7; bases outside the gene matches: 15. This CDR3 is CASSFTGTEFRNEQFF. The CDR3 DNA sequence: TGTGCCAGCAGCTTTACCGGGACAGAGTTCAGAAATGAGCAGTTCTTC.

This clonotype was recorded a few times. The chain joins TRBV12-3 or TRBV12-4 to TRBJ1-1; no clear D gene. The CDR3 spans 13 residues. Trimming took 6 bases from V and 6 from J, leaving 14 bases between them. CDR3 sequence (DNA): TGTGCCAGCAGCCCTCGGGCTGGGTCTGAAGCTTTCTTT. This encodes CASSPRAGSEAFF.

The chain combines TRBV27 with TRBJ1-3, with a weak D call TRBD1 (6 bases). This CDR3 has 14 residues. Germline CDR1 reads MNHEY; CDR2 reads SMNVEV (reference sequence). V was trimmed by 2 bases and J by 8 bases, leaving 13 bases between them. The CDR3 nucleotides are TGTGCCAGCAGTTTAATCTGGGGGGCAGACACCATATATTTT. Translated: CASSLIWGADTIYF.

This clonotype appeared a few times. This chain links TRBV18 with TRBJ2-1, with D unresolved. The V gene's germline CDR1 is KGHSH and CDR2 LQKENI. V gave up 5 bases and J gave up 6 bases, with 8 bases separating them. This CDR3 comprises 12 residues. The CDR3 DNA reads as TGTGCCAGCTCAACCCCGGCCAATGAGCAGTTCTTC. It codes for CASSTPANEQFF.